This T cell receptor (beta chain) stems from a study of cytomegalovirus exposure and HLA in healthy donors. Turning to this clone: No antigen is known for it.

Notes on the study in general: First-cohort TCR clusters were later found to tend to co-occur in the 120 or so validation repertoires. Cytomegalovirus-associated TCR beta chains were listed, numbering 150 to 200. Most sequenced TCRs were rare (though some public TCRs occurred in many donors).

The CDR3 runs 18 residues. The junction had 18 bases not matched to a gene; V was cut back by 7 bases and J by 7 bases. Germline V gene sequence: CDR1 MRHNA, CDR2 SNTAGT. Clones were sequenced by immunoSEQ multiplex PCR, and TCRdb holds only the in-frame ones, with some missing. The sample lists about 110,000 clones, roughly nine tenths seen once, with around 2% in the top ten. Sequencing was carried out using PBMCs. The chain has TRBV6-4 and TRBJ2-1, with 11 bases aligning to TRBD2. This TCR came from a woman younger than 35 in good health and CMV-seronegative. The CDR3 sequence: CASNVALPIAGGSNEQFF. In DNA, the CDR3 is TGTGCCAGCAATGTTGCACTACCTATAGCGGGGGGGTCGAATGAGCAGTTCTTC.